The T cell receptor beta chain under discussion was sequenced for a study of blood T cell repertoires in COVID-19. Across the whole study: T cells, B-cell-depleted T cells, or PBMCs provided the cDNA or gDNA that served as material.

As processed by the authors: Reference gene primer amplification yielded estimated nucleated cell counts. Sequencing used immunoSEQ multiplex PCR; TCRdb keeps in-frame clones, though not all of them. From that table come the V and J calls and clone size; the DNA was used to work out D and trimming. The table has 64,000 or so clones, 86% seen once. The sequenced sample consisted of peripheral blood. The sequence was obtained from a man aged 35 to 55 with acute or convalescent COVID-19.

The CDR3 bases are TGTGCCAGCAGCCAAGCCCGTCATACGGGTGAGAAAAACATTCAGTACTTC. The encoded protein is CASSQARHTGEKNIQYF. V usage is TRBV3-1 (or the pseudogene TRBV3-2) and J usage is TRBJ2-4; the D is unclear. Germline values: CDR1 LGHDT, CDR2 YNNKEL (reference sequence). The CDR3 has 17 amino acids. V was shortened by 1 base and J by 4 bases, with 17 bases between the two germline ends.